This T cell receptor beta chain derives from a study of blood T cells in healthy people across ages. Using a J-beta primer mix together with a sample-barcoded 5' primer, a second PCR was run for about 6 to 12 cycles. TCRdb re-called the 5' RACE reads with MiXCR, one entry per CDR3 protein. The sample yields about 1,600,000 distinct CDR3 sequences, 40% to 50% seen once. Per the germline V gene, CDR1 is SEHNR and CDR2 is FQNEAQ (reference sequence). V shed 5 bases and J shed 7 bases, with 14 bases lying between them. CDR3 length equals 14 residues. Total RNA extraction produced at least 5 micrograms (per sample) for the study.

V gene TRBV7-9 combines with J gene TRBJ1-4; D is unclear. Sequenced input: blood. The sequence was obtained from a woman younger than 35 in good health. CDR3 nucleotides: TGTGCCAGCAGCCCCATGGGCCCTGGTGAAAAACTGTTTTTT. The encoded protein is CASSPMGPGEKLFF.